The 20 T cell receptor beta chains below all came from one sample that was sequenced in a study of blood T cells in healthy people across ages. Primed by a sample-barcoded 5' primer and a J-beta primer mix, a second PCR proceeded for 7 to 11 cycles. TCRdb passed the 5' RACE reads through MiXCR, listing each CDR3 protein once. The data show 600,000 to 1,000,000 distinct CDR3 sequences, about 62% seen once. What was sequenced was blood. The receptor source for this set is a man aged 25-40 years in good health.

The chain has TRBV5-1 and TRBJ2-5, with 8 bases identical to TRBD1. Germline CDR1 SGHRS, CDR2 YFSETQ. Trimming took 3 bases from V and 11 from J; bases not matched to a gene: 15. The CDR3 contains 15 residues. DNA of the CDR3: TGCGCCAGCAGCTCGACAGGGGCCCTCGGGGATGAGCAGTACTTC. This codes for CASSSTGALGDEQYF.

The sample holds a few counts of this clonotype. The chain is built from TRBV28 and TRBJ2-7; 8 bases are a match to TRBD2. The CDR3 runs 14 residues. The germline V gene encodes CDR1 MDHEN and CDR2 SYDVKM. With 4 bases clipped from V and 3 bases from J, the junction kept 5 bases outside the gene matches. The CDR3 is CASSSSGSFYEQYF. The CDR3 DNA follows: TGTGCCAGCAGTTCCAGCGGGAGTTTCTACGAGCAGTACTTC.

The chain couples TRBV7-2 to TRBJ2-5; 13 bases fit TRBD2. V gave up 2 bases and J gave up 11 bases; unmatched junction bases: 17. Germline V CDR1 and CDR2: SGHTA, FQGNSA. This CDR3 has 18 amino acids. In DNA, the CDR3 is TGTGCCAGCAGCTTACCCTCCGGGACTAGCGGGACTAAGAATGAGCAGTACTTC. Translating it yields CASSLPSGTSGTKNEQYF. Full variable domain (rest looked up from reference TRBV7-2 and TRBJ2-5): GAGVSQSPSNKVTEKGKDVELRCDPISGHTALYWYRQSLGQGLEFLIYFQGNSAPDKSGLPSDRFSAERTGGSVSTLTIQRTQQEDSAVYLCASSLPSGTSGTKNEQYFGPGTRLLVL.

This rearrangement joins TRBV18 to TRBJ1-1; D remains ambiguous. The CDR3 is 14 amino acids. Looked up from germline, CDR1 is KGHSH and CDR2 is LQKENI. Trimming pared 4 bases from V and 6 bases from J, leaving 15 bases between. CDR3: CASSQEDGSAEAFF. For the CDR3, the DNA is TGTGCCAGCTCACAGGAGGATGGGTCCGCTGAAGCTTTCTTT.

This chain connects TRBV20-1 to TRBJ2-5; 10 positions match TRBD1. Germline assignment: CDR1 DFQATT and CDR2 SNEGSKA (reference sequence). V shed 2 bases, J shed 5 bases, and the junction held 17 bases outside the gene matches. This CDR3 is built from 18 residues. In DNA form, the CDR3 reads TGCAGTGCTAGACCCTCAACCTGGGGACAGGGGAGATGGGAGACCCAGTACTTC. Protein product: CSARPSTWGQGRWETQYF.

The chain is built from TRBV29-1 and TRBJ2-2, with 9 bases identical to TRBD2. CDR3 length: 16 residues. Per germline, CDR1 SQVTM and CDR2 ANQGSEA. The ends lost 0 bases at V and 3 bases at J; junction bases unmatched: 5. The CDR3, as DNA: TGCAGCGTTGAAGATATAGCGGGGGAGGACACCGGGGAGCTGTTTTTT. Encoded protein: CSVEDIAGEDTGELFF.

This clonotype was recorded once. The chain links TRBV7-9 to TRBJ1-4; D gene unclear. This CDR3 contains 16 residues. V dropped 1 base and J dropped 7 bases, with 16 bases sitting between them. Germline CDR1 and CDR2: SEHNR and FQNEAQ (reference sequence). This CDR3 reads CASSLDLTGRSEKLFF. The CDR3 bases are TGTGCCAGCAGCTTAGATCTGACGGGCCGGAGTGAAAAACTGTTTTTT. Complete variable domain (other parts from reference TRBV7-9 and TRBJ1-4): DTGVSQNPRHKITKRGQNVTFRCDPISEHNRLYWYRQTLGQGPEFLTYFQNEAQLEKSRLLSDRFSAERPKGSFSTLEIQRTEQGDSAMYLCASSLDLTGRSEKLFFGSGTQLSVL.

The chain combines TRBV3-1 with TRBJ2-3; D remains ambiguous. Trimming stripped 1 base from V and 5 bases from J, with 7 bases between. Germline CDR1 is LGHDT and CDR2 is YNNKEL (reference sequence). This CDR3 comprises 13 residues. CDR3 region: CASSQGVVDTQYF. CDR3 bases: TGTGCCAGCAGCCAAGGCGTGGTAGATACGCAGTATTTT.

CDR3 protein: CASSITGTYEQYF. The CDR3 DNA reads TGTGCCAGTAGTATAACCGGAACCTACGAGCAGTACTTC. The chain is built from TRBV19 and TRBJ2-5; D uncertain. The end of the DNA fits TRBJ2-7 better, so the J call may be wrong. The CDR3 is 13 residues long. In germline, CDR1 is LNHDA, CDR2 SQIVND (reference sequence).

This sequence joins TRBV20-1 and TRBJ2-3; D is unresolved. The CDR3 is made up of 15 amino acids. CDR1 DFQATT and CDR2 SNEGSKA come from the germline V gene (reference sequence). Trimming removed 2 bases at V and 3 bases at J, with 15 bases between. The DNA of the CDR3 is TGCAGTGCTAGATCACCCTTGGACCGGACAGATACGCAGTATTTT. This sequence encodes CSARSPLDRTDTQYF.

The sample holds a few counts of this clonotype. The CDR3 coding sequence is TGTGCCAGCAGCGACCGGGACGCCCGATCCTACGAGCAGTACTTC. This encodes CASSDRDARSYEQYF. The rearrangement joins TRBV3-1 to TRBJ2-7; the D call may be TRBD1 or TRBD2 (5 bases each). CDR1 and CDR2 (germline): LGHDT, YNNKEL (reference sequence). The V end lost 5 bases, the J end lost 1 base, and 15 bases lay between the germline ends. This CDR3 is 15 amino acids long.

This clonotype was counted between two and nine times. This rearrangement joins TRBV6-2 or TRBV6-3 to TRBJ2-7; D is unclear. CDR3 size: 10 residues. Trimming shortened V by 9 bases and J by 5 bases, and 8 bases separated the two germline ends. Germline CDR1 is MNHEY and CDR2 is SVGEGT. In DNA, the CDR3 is TGTGCCAGAGGCTTCCACGAGCAGTACTTC. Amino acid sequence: CARGFHEQYF.

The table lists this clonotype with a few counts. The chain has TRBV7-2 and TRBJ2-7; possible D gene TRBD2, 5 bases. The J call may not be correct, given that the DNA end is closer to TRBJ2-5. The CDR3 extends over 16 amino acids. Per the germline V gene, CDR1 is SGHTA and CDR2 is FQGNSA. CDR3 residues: CASSLVSVGGSETQYF. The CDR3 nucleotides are TGTGCCAGCAGCTTAGTGTCGGTCGGAGGTTCGGAGACCCAGTACTTC.

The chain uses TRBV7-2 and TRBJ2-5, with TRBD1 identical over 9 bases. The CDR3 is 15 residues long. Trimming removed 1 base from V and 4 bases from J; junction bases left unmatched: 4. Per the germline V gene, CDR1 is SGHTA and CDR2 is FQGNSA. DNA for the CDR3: TGTGCCAGCAGCTTAGTGTTGACAGGGGGAGAGACCCAGTACTTC. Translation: CASSLVLTGGETQYF.

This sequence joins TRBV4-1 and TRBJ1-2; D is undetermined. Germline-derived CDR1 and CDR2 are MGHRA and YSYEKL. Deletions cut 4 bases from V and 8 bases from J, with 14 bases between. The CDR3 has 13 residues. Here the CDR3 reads CASSLWAHGGYTF. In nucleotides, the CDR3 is TGCGCCAGCAGCCTATGGGCGCACGGGGGCTACACCTTC.

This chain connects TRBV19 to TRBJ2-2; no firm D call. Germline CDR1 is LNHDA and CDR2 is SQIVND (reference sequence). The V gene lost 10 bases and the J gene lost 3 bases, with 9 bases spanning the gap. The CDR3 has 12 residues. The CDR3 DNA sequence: TGTGCCACCAAAAAGTACACCGGGGAGCTGTTTTTT. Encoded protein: CATKKYTGELFF.

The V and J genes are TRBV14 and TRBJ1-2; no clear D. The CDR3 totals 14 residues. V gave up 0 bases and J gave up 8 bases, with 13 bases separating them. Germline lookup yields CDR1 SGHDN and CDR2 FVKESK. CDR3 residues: CASSQDVGRWGYTF. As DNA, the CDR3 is TGTGCCAGCAGCCAAGATGTTGGACGGTGGGGCTACACCTTC.

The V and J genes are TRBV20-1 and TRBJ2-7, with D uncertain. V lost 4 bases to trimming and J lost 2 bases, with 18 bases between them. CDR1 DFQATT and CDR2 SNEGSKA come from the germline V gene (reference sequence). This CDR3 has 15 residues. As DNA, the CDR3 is TGCAGTGCTAATCGGGTTTTGAGCCAGACCTACGAGCAGTACTTC. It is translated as CSANRVLSQTYEQYF.

The CDR3 reads CASSPGGLITNEKLFF. CDR3 sequence (DNA): TGTGCCAGCAGTCCTGGGGGGCTGATAACTAATGAAAAACTGTTTTTT. The J gene is TRBJ1-4, the V gene TRBV28; D may be TRBD1 (6 bases). Germline V gene data show CDR1 as MDHEN and CDR2 as SYDVKM. The CDR3 sequence is 16 residues long. V dropped 5 bases and J dropped 1 base, with 14 bases sitting between them. The whole variable domain, filled in from reference TRBV28 and TRBJ1-4, reads DVKVTQSSRYLVKRTGEKVFLECVQDMDHENMFWYRQDPGLGLRLIYFSYDVKMKEKGDIPEGYSVSREKKERFSLILESASTNQTSMYLCASSPGGLITNEKLFFGSGTQLSVL.

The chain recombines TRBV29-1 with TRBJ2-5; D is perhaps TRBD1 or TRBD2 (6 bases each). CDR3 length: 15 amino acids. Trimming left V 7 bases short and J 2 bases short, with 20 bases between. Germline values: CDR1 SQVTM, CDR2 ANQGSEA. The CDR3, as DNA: TGCAGCGCCCGAGCGGGCGCAGGGGTGCAAGAGACCCAGTACTTC. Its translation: CSARAGAGVQETQYF. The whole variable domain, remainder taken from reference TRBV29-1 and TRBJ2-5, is SAVISQKPSRDICQRGTSLTIQCQVDSQVTMMFWYRQQPGQSLTLIATANQGSEATYESGFVIDKFPISRPNLTFSTLTVSNMSPEDSSIYLCSARAGAGVQETQYFGPGTRLLVL.